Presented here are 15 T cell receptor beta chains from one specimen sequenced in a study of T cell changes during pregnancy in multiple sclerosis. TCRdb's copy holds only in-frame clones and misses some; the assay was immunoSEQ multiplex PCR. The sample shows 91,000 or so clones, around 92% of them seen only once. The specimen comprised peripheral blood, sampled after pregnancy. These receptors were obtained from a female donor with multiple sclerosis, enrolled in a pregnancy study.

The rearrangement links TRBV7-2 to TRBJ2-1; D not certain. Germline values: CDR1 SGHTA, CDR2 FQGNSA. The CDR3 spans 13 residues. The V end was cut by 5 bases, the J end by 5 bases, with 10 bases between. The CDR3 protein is CASSQNKNNEQFF. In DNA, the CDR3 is TGTGCCAGCAGCCAAAACAAGAACAATGAGCAGTTCTTC.

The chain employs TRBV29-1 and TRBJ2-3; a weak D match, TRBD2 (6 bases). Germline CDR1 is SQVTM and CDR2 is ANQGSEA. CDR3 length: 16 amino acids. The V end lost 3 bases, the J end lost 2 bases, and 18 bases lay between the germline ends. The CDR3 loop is CSVEVWQGGDTDTQYF. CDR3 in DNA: TGCAGCGTTGAGGTGTGGCAGGGAGGAGACACAGATACGCAGTATTTT.

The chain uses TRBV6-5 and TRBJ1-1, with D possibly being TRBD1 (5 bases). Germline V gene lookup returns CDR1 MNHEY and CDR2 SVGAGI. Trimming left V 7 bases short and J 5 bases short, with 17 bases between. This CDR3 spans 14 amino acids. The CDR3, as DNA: TGTGCCAGCACTCCGATGGGGGGAGGTACTGAAGCTTTCTTT. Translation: CASTPMGGGTEAFF.

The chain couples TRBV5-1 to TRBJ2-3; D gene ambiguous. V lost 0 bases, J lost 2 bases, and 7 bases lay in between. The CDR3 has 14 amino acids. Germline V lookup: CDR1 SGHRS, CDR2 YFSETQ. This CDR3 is CASSLGTNTDTQYF. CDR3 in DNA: TGCGCCAGCAGCTTGGGAACTAACACAGATACGCAGTATTTT.

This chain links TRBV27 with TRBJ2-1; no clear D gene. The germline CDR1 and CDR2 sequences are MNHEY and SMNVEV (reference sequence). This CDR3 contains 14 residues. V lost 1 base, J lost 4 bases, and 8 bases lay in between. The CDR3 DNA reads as TGTGCCAGCAGTTTATTACCGGAGTACAATGAGCAGTTCTTC. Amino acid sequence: CASSLLPEYNEQFF.

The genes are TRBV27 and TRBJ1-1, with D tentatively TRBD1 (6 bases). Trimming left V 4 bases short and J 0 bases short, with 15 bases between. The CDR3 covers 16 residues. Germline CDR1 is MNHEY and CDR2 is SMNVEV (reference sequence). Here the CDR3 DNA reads TGTGCCAGCAGTTCGATCTACAGGGTTTTGAACACTGAAGCTTTCTTT. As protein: CASSSIYRVLNTEAFF.

CDR3 protein: CASSYEGQGAGNTIYF. CDR3 DNA sequence: TGTGCCAGCAGTTACGAGGGACAGGGAGCTGGAAACACCATATATTTT. The chain couples TRBV6-5 to TRBJ1-3; 9 nucleotides align to TRBD1. Trimming removed 2 bases from V and 2 bases from J; junction bases left unmatched: 4. The germline gives CDR1 MNHEY, CDR2 SVGAGI. This CDR3 comprises 16 residues.

The CDR3 is CASSRDVSGGGQETQYF. In DNA, the CDR3 is TGTGCCAGCAGCCGGGATGTTAGCGGGGGGGGCCAAGAGACCCAGTACTTC. The chain links TRBV4-2 to TRBJ2-5; TRBD2 aligns across 11 bases. The V gene end was trimmed by 4 bases and the J gene end by 1 base; junction bases not matched to a gene: 8. Germline V lookup: CDR1 LGHNA, CDR2 YNFKEQ. This CDR3 region has 17 residues.

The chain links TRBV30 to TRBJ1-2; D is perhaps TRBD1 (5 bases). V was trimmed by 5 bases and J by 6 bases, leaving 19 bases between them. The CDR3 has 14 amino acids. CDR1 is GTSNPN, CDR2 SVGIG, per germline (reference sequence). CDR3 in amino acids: CAWAGGGISHGYTF. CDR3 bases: TGTGCCTGGGCGGGGGGGGGAATAAGCCATGGCTACACCTTC.

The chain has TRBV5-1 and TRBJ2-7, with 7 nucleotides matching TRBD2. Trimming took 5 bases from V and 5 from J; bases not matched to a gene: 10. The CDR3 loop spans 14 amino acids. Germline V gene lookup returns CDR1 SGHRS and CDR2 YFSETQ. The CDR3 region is CASSYGASGDEQYF. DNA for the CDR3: TGCGCCAGCAGTTATGGAGCTAGCGGCGACGAGCAGTACTTC.

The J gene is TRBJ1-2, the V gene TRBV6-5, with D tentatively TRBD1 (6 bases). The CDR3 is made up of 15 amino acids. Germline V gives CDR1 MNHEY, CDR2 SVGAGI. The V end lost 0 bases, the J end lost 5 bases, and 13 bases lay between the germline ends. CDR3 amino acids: CASSYSDSSTYGYTF. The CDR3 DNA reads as TGTGCCAGCAGTTACTCGGACAGCTCAACTTATGGCTACACCTTC.

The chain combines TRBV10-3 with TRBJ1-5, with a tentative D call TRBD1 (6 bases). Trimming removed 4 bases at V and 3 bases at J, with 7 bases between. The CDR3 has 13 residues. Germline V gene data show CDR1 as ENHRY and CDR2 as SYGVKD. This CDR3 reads CAISAGDNQPQHF. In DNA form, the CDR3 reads TGTGCCATCAGTGCAGGGGACAATCAGCCCCAGCATTTT.

Here the CDR3 reads CAISPGGHSNEQFF. In nucleotides, the CDR3 is TGTGCCATCAGCCCGGGGGGTCATTCCAATGAGCAGTTCTTC. The chain links TRBV10-3 to TRBJ2-1; TRBD2 aligns across 7 bases. CDR3 length: 14 residues. Trimming took 6 bases from V and 6 from J; bases not matched to a gene: 8. Looked up from germline, CDR1 is ENHRY and CDR2 is SYGVKD.

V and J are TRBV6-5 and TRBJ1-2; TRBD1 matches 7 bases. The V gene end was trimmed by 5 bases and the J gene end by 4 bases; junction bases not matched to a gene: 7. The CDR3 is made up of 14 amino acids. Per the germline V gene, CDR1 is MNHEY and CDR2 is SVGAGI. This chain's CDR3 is CASSPLDRSYGYTF. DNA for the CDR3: TGTGCCAGCAGTCCCCTGGACAGGAGCTATGGCTACACCTTC.

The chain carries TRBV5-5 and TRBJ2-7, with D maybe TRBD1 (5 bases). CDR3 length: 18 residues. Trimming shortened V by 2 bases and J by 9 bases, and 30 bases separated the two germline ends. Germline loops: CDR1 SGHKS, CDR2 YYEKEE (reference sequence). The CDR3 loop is CASSFLTAPQDGGAWQYF. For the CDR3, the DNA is TGTGCCAGCAGCTTCCTTACCGCTCCCCAGGACGGTGGGGCGTGGCAGTACTTC.